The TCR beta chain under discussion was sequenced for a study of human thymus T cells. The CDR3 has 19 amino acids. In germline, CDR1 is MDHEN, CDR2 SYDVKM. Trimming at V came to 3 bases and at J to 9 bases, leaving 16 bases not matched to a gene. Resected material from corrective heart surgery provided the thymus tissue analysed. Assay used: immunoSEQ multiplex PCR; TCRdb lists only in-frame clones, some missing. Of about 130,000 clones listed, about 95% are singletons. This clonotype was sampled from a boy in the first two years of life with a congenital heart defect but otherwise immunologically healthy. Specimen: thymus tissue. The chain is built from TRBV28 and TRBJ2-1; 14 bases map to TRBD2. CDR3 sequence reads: CASSLGRTSGGHRLVEQFF. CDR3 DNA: TGTGCCAGCAGTTTGGGTAGGACTAGCGGGGGGCACAGATTGGTTGAGCAGTTCTTC. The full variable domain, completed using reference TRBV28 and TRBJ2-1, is DVKVTQSSRYLVKRTGEKVFLECVQDMDHENMFWYRQDPGLGLRLIYFSYDVKMKEKGDIPEGYSVSREKKERFSLILESASTNQTSMYLCASSLGRTSGGHRLVEQFFGPGTRLTVL.